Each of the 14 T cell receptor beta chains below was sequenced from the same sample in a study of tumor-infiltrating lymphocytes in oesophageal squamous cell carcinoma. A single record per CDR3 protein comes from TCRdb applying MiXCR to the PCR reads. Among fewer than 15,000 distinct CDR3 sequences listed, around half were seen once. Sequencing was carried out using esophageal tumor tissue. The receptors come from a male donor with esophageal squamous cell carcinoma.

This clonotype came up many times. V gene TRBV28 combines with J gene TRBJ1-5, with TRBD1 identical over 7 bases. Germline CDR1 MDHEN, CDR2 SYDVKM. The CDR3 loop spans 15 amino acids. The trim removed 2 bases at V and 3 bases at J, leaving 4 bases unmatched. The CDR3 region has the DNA TGTGCCAGCAGTTTAACAGACAGGGACAATCAGCCCCAGCATTTT. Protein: CASSLTDRDNQPQHF.

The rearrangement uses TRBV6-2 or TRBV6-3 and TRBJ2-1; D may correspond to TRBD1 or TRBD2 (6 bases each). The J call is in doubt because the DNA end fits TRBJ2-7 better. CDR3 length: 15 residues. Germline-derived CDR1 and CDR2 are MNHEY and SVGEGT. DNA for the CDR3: TGTGCCAGCAGTTACCTCTCGAGGGGGGCATACGAGCAGTACTTC. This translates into CASSYLSRGAYEQYF.

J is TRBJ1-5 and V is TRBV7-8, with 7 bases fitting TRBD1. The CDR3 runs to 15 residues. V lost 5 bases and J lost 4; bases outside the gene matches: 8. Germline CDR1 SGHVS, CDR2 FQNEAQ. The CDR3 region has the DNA TGTGCCAGCAGCCCCTTGACAGGGACAAATCAGCCCCAGCATTTT. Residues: CASSPLTGTNQPQHF.

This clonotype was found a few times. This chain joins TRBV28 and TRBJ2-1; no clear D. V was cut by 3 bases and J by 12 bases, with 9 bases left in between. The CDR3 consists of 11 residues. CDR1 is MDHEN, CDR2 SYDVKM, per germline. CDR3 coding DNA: TGTGCCAGCAGTTTCCAGGCCGGGCAGTTCTTC. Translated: CASSFQAGQFF.

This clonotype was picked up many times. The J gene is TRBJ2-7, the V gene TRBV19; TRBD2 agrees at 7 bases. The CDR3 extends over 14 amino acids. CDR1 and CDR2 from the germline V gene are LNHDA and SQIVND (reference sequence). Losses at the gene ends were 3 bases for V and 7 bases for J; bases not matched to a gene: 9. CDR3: CASSITLAAGEQYF. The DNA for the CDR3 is TGTGCCAGTAGTATTACGCTAGCGGCTGGGGAGCAGTACTTC.

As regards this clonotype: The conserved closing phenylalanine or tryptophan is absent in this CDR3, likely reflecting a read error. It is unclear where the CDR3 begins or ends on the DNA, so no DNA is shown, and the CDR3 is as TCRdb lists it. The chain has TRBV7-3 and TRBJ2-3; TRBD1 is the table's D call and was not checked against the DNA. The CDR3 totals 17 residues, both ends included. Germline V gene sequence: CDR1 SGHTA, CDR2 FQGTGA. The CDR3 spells CASSGAPSSYNEQFFGS.

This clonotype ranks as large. CDR3 bases: TGTGCCAGCAGTTCCTCTGGCCTACCACAGCAGTTCTTC. It specifies CASSSSGLPQQFF. V usage is TRBV7-3 and J usage is TRBJ2-1; D ambiguous. The CDR3 is made up of 13 amino acids. V was pared by 6 bases and J by 11 bases, with 17 bases between. Germline CDR1 and CDR2: SGHTA and FQGTGA. The variable domain in full, completed from reference TRBV7-3 and TRBJ2-1, reads GAGVSQTPSNKVTEKGKYVELRCDPISGHTALYWYRQSLGQGPEFLIYFQGTGAADDSGLPNDRFFAVRPEGSVSTLKIQRTERGDSAVYLCASSSSGLPQQFFGPGTRLTVL.

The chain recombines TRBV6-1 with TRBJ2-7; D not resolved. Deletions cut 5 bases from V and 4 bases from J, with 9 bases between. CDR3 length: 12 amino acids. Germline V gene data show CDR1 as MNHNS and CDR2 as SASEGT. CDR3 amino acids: CASSIRPYEQYF. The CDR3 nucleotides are TGTGCCAGCAGTATACGGCCTTACGAGCAGTACTTC.

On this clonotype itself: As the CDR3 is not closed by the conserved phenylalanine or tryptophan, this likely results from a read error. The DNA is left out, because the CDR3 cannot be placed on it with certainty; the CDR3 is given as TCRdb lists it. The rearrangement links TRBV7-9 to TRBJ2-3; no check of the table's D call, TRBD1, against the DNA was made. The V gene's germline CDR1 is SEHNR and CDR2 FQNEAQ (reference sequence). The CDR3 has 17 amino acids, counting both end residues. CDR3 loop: CASSLGQGREYGYTFGP.

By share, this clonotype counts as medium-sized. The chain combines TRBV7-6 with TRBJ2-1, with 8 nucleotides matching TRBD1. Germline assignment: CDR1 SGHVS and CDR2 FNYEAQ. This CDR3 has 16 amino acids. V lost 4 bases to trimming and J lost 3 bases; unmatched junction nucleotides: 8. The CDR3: CASSSDRESGYNEQFF. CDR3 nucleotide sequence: TGTGCCAGCAGCTCGGACAGGGAATCTGGCTACAATGAGCAGTTCTTC.

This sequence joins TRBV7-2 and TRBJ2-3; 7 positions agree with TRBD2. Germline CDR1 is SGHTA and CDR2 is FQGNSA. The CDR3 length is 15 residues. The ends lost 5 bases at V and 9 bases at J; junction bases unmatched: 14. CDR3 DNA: TGTGCCAGCAGCAGTGGCGGGGGAGCCCCCCACACGCAGTATTTT. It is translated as CASSSGGGAPHTQYF.

CDR3 sequence: CASSWKQGFLPDTQYF. CDR3 nucleotides: TGTGCCAGCAGCTGGAAACAGGGTTTTCTCCCAGATACGCAGTATTTT. This chain links TRBV7-2 with TRBJ2-3; tentative D call: TRBD1 (6 bases). The CDR3 runs 16 residues. The ends were cut back, 4 bases at V and 4 bases at J, with 18 bases in the middle. Germline lookup yields CDR1 SGHTA and CDR2 FQGNSA.

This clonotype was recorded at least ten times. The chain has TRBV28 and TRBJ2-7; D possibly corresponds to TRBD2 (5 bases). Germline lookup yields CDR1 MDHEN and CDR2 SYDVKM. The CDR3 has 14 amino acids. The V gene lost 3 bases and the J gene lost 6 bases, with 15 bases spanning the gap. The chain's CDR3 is CASSLRSRAIEQYF. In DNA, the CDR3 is TGTGCCAGCAGTTTGAGATCGAGGGCGATCGAGCAGTACTTC.

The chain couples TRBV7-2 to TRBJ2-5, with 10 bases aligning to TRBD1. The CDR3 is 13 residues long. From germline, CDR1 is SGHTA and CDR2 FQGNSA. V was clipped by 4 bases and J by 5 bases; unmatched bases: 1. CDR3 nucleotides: TGTGCCAGCAGCTCGGACAGGGGGGAGACCCAGTACTTC. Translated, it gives CASSSDRGETQYF.